The clone carrying this T cell receptor beta chain came up a few times. Its antigen remains unknown. V was pared by 4 bases and J by 5 bases, with 16 bases between. The germline V gene has CDR1 MDHEN and CDR2 SYDVKM. This CDR3 contains 15 residues. Combining a sample-barcoded 5' primer with a J-beta primer mix, a second PCR ran for about 6 to 12 cycles. TCRdb itself ran the 5' RACE reads through MiXCR, one entry per CDR3 protein. The sample has 1.5 million to 2 million distinct CDR3 sequences, approximately 50% seen once. Ranging in age from roughly 6 to 90, the donors were healthy Caucasian individuals from Russia. This sample was included in a study of blood T cells in healthy people across ages. Study-wide findings and caveats: Long-lived and aged donors differed, with more naive CD4+ cells and higher diversity in the long-lived.

This sequence joins TRBV28 and TRBJ2-3; perhaps D is TRBD1 or TRBD2 (6 bases each). Source material: blood. This sequence was found in a woman aged 40 to 50 in good health. CDR3 sequence reads: CASSSRRGQIDTQYF. CDR3 DNA: TGTGCCAGCAGTTCCCGACGGGGGCAAATAGATACGCAGTATTTT.